This is a list of T cell receptor beta chains from one sample in a study of T cell changes during pregnancy in multiple sclerosis. Profiling relied on immunoSEQ multiplex PCR, and the TCRdb table lists in-frame clones only, not all of them. Found here are about 83,000 clones, 91% of them singletons; the top ten hold 3% to 4.5%. The sample in question was PBMCs, obtained in the first trimester of pregnancy. The receptor set was obtained from a female donor in good health, serving as a control in a pregnancy study. Some clones in this sample may be carry-over from other donors' samples. CDR3s include the opening cysteine and the closing phenylalanine or tryptophan. D genes are given only for firm matches. Clone size appears in some rows only: once, few, many, or a class for an expanded clone.

TRBJ2-7 | TRBD2 | NA | TRBV27 | CASSGLAGEPYEQYF | TGTGCCAGCAGCGGCCTAGCGGGGGAGCCCTACGAGCAGTACTTC
TRBJ1-2 | NA | NA | TRBV6-4 | CASSDSVTGLGGYTF | TGTGCCAGCAGTGACTCAGTTACAGGGTTAGGAGGCTACACCTTC
TRBJ2-3 | NA | few | TRBV9 | CASSFDLTDTQYF | TGTGCCAGCAGCTTTGACTTGACAGATACGCAGTATTTT
TRBJ2-7 | NA | NA | TRBV28 | CASRTLVDEQYF | TGTGCCAGCAGGACACTAGTTGACGAGCAGTACTTC
TRBJ1-2 | TRBD1 | NA | TRBV27 | CASSRGQGSYGYTF | TGTGCCAGCAGTCGGGGACAGGGAAGTTATGGCTACACCTTC
TRBJ2-2 | TRBD1 | NA | TRBV6-5 | CASRETGANTGELFF | TGTGCCAGCAGAGAGACAGGGGCGAACACCGGGGAGCTGTTTTTT
TRBJ2-2 | TRBD2 | NA | TRBV28 | CASRSESGGAHTGELFF | TGTGCCAGCAGGTCGGAAAGCGGGGGGGCTCACACCGGGGAGCTGTTTTTT
TRBJ2-5 | NA | NA | TRBV18 | CASSRPEETQYF | TGTGCCAGCTCACGACCCGAAGAGACCCAGTACTTC
TRBJ2-7 | TRBD2 | NA | TRBV28 | CASTGGVDEQYF | TGTGCCAGCACCGGGGGGGTCGACGAGCAGTACTTC
TRBJ2-3 | NA | NA | TRBV7-9 | CASSLGGSRPTDTQYF | TGTGCCAGCAGCTTAGGAGGATCCCGCCCCACAGATACGCAGTATTTT
TRBJ2-1 | NA | NA | TRBV7-8 | CASSLVSGTYNEQFF | TGTGCCAGCAGCTTAGTTTCGGGGACCTACAATGAGCAGTTCTTC
TRBJ2-7 | NA | NA | TRBV27 | CASRRGLGDYEQYF | TGTGCCAGCAGACGGGGACTGGGAGACTACGAGCAGTACTTC
TRBJ2-3 | TRBD2 | NA | TRBV14 | CASSHVAGGRGTQYF | TGTGCCAGCAGCCATGTAGCGGGCGGGCGGGGTACGCAGTATTTT
TRBJ2-2 | TRBD2 | NA | TRBV7-2 | CASSHSGRNTGELFF | TGTGCCAGCAGCCACAGCGGGAGGAACACCGGGGAGCTGTTTTTT
TRBJ2-1 | NA | once | TRBV6-5 | CASSSMRQNEQFF | TGTGCCAGCAGTTCCATGAGACAAAATGAGCAGTTCTTC
TRBJ2-1 | NA | NA | TRBV19 | CASSIYPSARNEQFF | TGTGCCAGTAGTATTTATCCCTCCGCTAGGAATGAGCAGTTCTTC
TRBJ1-2 | TRBD1 | NA | TRBV9 | CASSVGQGISNYGYTF | TGTGCCAGCAGCGTCGGACAGGGGATATCGAACTATGGCTACACCTTC
TRBJ1-5 | TRBD1 | NA | TRBV29-1 | CSVEDEDRQQPQHF | TGCAGCGTTGAAGATGAGGACAGGCAACAGCCCCAGCATTTT
TRBJ2-2 | NA | NA | TRBV28 | CAHNREGFEAGELFF | TGTGCCCACAACAGGGAGGGCTTTGAGGCCGGGGAGCTGTTTTTT
TRBJ2-7 | TRBD1 | few | TRBV29-1 | CSGGQFHEQYF | TGCAGCGGGGGACAGTTTCACGAGCAGTACTTC
TRBJ2-5 | NA | NA | TRBV7-8 | CASSLEGWQETQYF | TGTGCCAGCAGCTTAGAGGGGTGGCAAGAGACCCAGTACTTC
TRBJ2-3 | TRBD1 | NA | TRBV5-4 | CASSFPTGERYGDTQYF | TGTGCCAGCAGCTTTCCGACAGGGGAGCGTTACGGAGATACGCAGTATTTT
TRBJ2-1 | TRBD2 | NA | TRBV28 | CASSFFPLGLAGGRKNNEQFF | TGTGCCAGCAGTTTTTTCCCCCTCGGACTAGCGGGGGGGAGGAAAAACAATGAGCAGTTCTTC
TRBJ2-5 | NA | NA | TRBV7-9 | CASSRRGGAGETQYF | TGTGCCAGCAGCCGACGAGGGGGGGCTGGAGAGACCCAGTACTTC
TRBJ1-3 | NA | NA | TRBV6-1 | CASMRRPGNTIYF | TGTGCCAGCATGAGGAGGCCTGGAAACACCATATATTTT
TRBJ2-7 | NA | once | TRBV11-2 | CASSLISLEYEQYF | TGTGCCAGCAGCTTAATATCTCTGGAGTACGAGCAGTACTTC
TRBJ2-7 | TRBD1 | NA | TRBV19 | CASKSGEGQGPYEQYF | TGTGCCTCAAAATCGGGGGAAGGACAGGGCCCCTACGAGCAGTACTTC